A single T cell receptor (beta chain) is shown here with its context. Which antigen it targets is not known. No clone much larger than this one lies a single base away; base qualities are absent. The sample comes from a study of T cell responses to AZD1222 COVID-19 vaccine (dated by TCRdb to about 2021). Describing the broader study: AZD1222 recipients with second doses at about 4 weeks or about 12 weeks were pooled, because spike-specific TCR depth and breadth did not differ between schedules. Trial participants were enrolled by age into 18-55, 56-69 and 70-plus year subgroups, with about 150, 28 and 57 TCR-sequenced participants respectively. TCR sequencing covered 233 trial participants: nearly 210 given two doses of AZD1222 and 26 given two doses of MenACWY control vaccine.

The germline V gene gives CDR1 as SGHRS and CDR2 as YFSETQ. Trimming removed 2 bases from V and 0 bases from J, leaving 12 bases between the germline ends. Including the terminal cysteine and phenylalanine, the CDR3 comprises 16 residues. Of the read, only the CDR3 DNA is kept; its 48 bases are in frame from base 1. The CDR3 regions of human TCRbeta chains were analyzed by immunosequencing. The source study handled its data this way. TCRs in the repertoires were compared against a reference library of SARS-CoV-2-specific TCRs that had been generated with the MIRA antigen-specificity platform. Breadth meant the fraction of unique TCRs that were SARS-CoV-2-associated, whereas depth meant the fraction of total T cells that were SARS-CoV-2-associated. Using the MIRA data, each spike-specific TCR was mapped to the spike region that the TCR reacts to and placed in a CD4 or CD8 class. Log10-transformed breadth and depth values were compared by one-way ANOVA with Sidak's multiple comparisons tests. Held by TCRdb, this immuneACCESS table contains in-frame sequences only and omits some clones. Under half of the omission traces to an unresolved V gene where checked; the cause of the rest is unknown. V, J and clone size were drawn from that table, and D and trimming were deduced from the DNA. This sample lists under 110,000 clones; just over 85% were detected once. Of the sample, roughly 1.4% falls within the top ten clones.

Explained via the paper, the time point label denotes: baseline before first vaccination. The vaccinee samples were drawn from two UK trials, COV001 and COV002, one of which was a single-blind randomized controlled phase 2/3 trial testing AZD1222 (ChAdOx1 nCoV-19) in healthy adults. For TCRbeta chain sequencing, PBMC samples were collected from trial participants at day 0 and at day 28 after the second dose. Study-level results and caveats: Participants were mostly white British and included more females than males, and it was suggested by the authors that clonal diversity may have been underestimated. A significant rise in spike-specific TCR breadth and depth was observed after two AZD1222 doses relative to day 0 and relative to MenACWY recipients. Because no day 14 peak-response samples were available, the repertoires could be characterized only after the peak T cell response. Reportedly, close to half of the unique spike-specific TCRs recognized epitopes lying outside the regions that are mutated in the B.1.351 and B.1.1.7 variants. Vaccine-associated CD4 TCRs spanned the whole spike protein, with dominant responses in regions 160-218 and 743-854. The 56-69-year group was small, and its depth increase did not reach significance, likely because of low power. Conclusions about previously exposed vaccinees were limited because only a handful of AZD1222 recipients were SARS-CoV-2 seropositive at baseline.

The receptor chain draws on TRBV5-1 and TRBJ2-1; TRBD2 is a possible D gene, resting on 6 matching bases. The source was peripheral blood, collected on day 0 of AZD1222 vaccination. The sequence came from an adult in good health. The CDR3 is CASSLLAGSSYNEQFF. The nucleotides are TGCGCCAGCAGCTTACTAGCCGGGAGCTCCTACAATGAGCAGTTCTTC.